A selection of T cell receptor beta chains follows, all from one sample in a study of read filtering for tumor transcriptome and immune sequencing. TCRdb passed the reads through MiXCR, listing each CDR3 protein once. The data contain around 140,000 distinct CDR3 sequences, less than 15% of them singletons. Source material: a population of CD138-negative cells sorted from bone marrow. The receptor set was obtained from a donor aged 40 or over with multiple myeloma. The CDR3 runs from the conserved cysteine through the conserved F or W. Fields, in order: V gene, J gene, D gene, clone size, CDR3 protein, CDR3 DNA. The D gene is left open where the match is weak. The size field is filled for only some rows; it gives once, few, many or a size class.

V: TRBV20-1
J: TRBJ2-5
D: .
size: many
CDR3: CSGRLETQYF
DNA: TGCAGTGGGCGTCTGGAGACCCAGTACTTC

V: TRBV5-4
J: TRBJ2-2
D: TRBD1
size: many
CDR3: CASSLKGQGAPGELFF
DNA: TGTGCCAGCAGCTTGAAGGGACAGGGGGCGCCCGGGGAGCTGTTTTTT

V: TRBV10-3
J: TRBJ2-1
D: TRBD2
size: many
CDR3: CAISESGLAMYSEQFF
DNA: TGTGCCATCAGTGAGTCGGGACTAGCGATGTACAGTGAGCAGTTCTTC

V: TRBV5-1
J: TRBJ1-1
D: TRBD1
size: many
CDR3: CASSFTGQGTYTEAFF
DNA: TGCGCCAGCAGCTTTACGGGACAGGGGACTTACACTGAAGCTTTCTTT

V: TRBV6-6
J: TRBJ2-1
D: TRBD2
size: many
CDR3: CASSYLIAGVYNEQFF
DNA: TGTGCCAGCAGTTACCTGATAGCGGGAGTTTACAATGAGCAGTTCTTC

V: TRBV27
J: TRBJ1-5
D: TRBD1
size: .
CDR3: CASSLSRLDRGPQPQHF
DNA: TGTGCCAGCAGTTTATCTCGGCTGGACAGGGGGCCTCAGCCCCAGCATTTT

V: TRBV19
J: TRBJ2-5
D: .
size: many
CDR3: CASSMVPEETQYF
DNA: TGTGCCAGTAGTATGGTACCGGAAGAGACCCAGTACTTC

V: TRBV20-1
J: TRBJ2-5
D: TRBD2
size: many
CDR3: CSAWGTSGVKETQYF
DNA: TGCAGTGCTTGGGGGACTAGCGGGGTAAAAGAGACCCAGTACTTC

V: TRBV6-2/TRBV6-3
J: TRBJ2-1
D: .
size: many
CDR3: CASTLGGAREQFF
DNA: TGTGCCAGCACCCTAGGGGGGGCGAGGGAGCAGTTCTTC

V: TRBV7-2
J: TRBJ2-1
D: .
size: many
CDR3: CASTPGGRGGNEQFF
DNA: TGTGCCAGCACCCCTGGTGGGAGAGGAGGCAATGAGCAGTTCTTC

V: TRBV20-1
J: TRBJ2-1
D: TRBD2
size: .
CDR3: CSARDRSSGRAWEQFF
DNA: TGCAGTGCTAGAGATAGGAGTAGCGGGAGGGCCTGGGAGCAGTTCTTC

V: TRBV12-3/TRBV12-4
J: TRBJ1-5
D: .
size: few
CDR3: CASSSAGNQPQHF
DNA: TGTGCCAGCAGTTCAGCAGGGAATCAGCCCCAGCATTTT

V: TRBV4-2
J: TRBJ2-2
D: TRBD1
size: few
CDR3: CASSQTRGPRGPHHASLGELFF
DNA: TGCGCCAGCAGCCAAACACGGGGCCCAAGGGGGCCCCACCATGCCTCCCTCGGGGAGCTGTTTTTT

V: TRBV3-1
J: TRBJ2-6
D: TRBD1
size: many
CDR3: CASSQETGRLTF
DNA: TGTGCCAGCAGCCAAGAGACAGGGCGCCTGACTTTC

V: TRBV29-1
J: TRBJ1-1
D: .
size: many
CDR3: CSVEISQVSTEAFF
DNA: TGCAGCGTTGAAATTTCGCAGGTGAGCACTGAAGCTTTCTTT

V: TRBV27
J: TRBJ2-2
D: .
size: many
CDR3: CASAGQANTGELFF
DNA: TGTGCCAGCGCGGGACAAGCGAACACCGGGGAGCTGTTTTTT

V: TRBV6-1
J: TRBJ1-1
D: .
size: many
CDR3: CASRPGFMNTEAFF
DNA: TGTGCCAGCAGACCAGGGTTCATGAACACTGAAGCTTTCTTT

V: TRBV7-9
J: TRBJ2-2
D: .
size: .
CDR3: CASRPQGGAGGLFF
DNA: TGTGCCAGCAGGCCCCAGGGAGGAGCCGGGGGGCTGTTTTTT

V: TRBV5-1
J: TRBJ2-6
D: TRBD1
size: few
CDR3: CASSGDRDWSGANVLTF
DNA: TGCGCCAGCAGCGGGGACAGGGATTGGTCTGGGGCCAACGTCCTGACTTTC

V: TRBV29-1
J: TRBJ2-7
D: TRBD2
size: many
CDR3: CSVEVLAGGYEQYF
DNA: TGCAGCGTTGAGGTCCTAGCGGGTGGCTACGAGCAGTACTTC

V: TRBV2
J: TRBJ2-5
D: TRBD2
size: many
CDR3: CASLNTGGETQYF
DNA: TGTGCCAGCCTAAATACGGGGGGAGAGACCCAGTACTTC

V: TRBV6-2/TRBV6-3
J: TRBJ1-1
D: .
size: many
CDR3: CASTPTGTTEAFF
DNA: TGTGCCAGCACCCCGACCGGGACCACTGAAGCTTTCTTT

V: TRBV20-1
J: TRBJ2-7
D: .
size: many
CDR3: CSARESGTGFGEQYF
DNA: TGCAGTGCTAGAGAATCCGGGACCGGTTTTGGGGAGCAGTACTTC

V: TRBV3-1
J: TRBJ2-7
D: TRBD1
size: many
CDR3: CASSQAFGQGYEQYF
DNA: TGTGCCAGCAGCCAAGCTTTCGGACAGGGCTACGAGCAGTACTTC

V: TRBV9
J: TRBJ2-2
D: .
size: many
CDR3: CASSSTPNTGELFF
DNA: TGTGCCAGCAGCTCCACTCCGAACACCGGGGAGCTGTTTTTT

V: TRBV6-5
J: TRBJ2-3
D: .
size: many
CDR3: CASSPTHSARADTQYF
DNA: TGTGCCAGCAGTCCCACTCATTCGGCGAGGGCAGATACGCAGTATTTT

V: TRBV19
J: TRBJ2-1
D: .
size: many
CDR3: CASSIRGRNEQFF
DNA: TGTGCCAGTAGTATTAGAGGGAGAAATGAGCAGTTCTTC

V: TRBV6-6
J: TRBJ2-2
D: TRBD2
size: many
CDR3: CASSPTSGRTGELFF
DNA: TGTGCCAGCAGTCCCACTAGCGGGAGGACCGGGGAGCTGTTTTTT

V: TRBV5-4
J: TRBJ2-6
D: .
size: .
CDR3: CASSLEAGANVLTF
DNA: TGTGCCAGCAGCTTGGAAGCTGGGGCCAACGTCCTGACTTTC

V: TRBV12-5
J: TRBJ2-3
D: .
size: many
CDR3: CASGLVLGLTDTQYF
DNA: TGTGCTAGTGGTTTGGTACTGGGTCTAACAGATACGCAGTATTTT

V: TRBV5-1
J: TRBJ1-1
D: TRBD1
size: many
CDR3: CASSLGQGVVTEAFF
DNA: TGCGCCAGCAGCTTGGGACAGGGGGTTGTCACTGAAGCTTTCTTT

V: TRBV7-2
J: TRBJ1-1
D: .
size: many
CDR3: CASRGGRTENTEAFF
DNA: TGTGCCAGCAGGGGGGGAAGGACAGAGAACACTGAAGCTTTCTTT

V: TRBV12-3/TRBV12-4
J: TRBJ1-2
D: .
size: many
CDR3: CASTPREANYGYTF
DNA: TGTGCCAGCACCCCTCGAGAGGCTAACTATGGCTACACCTTC

V: TRBV6-2/TRBV6-3
J: TRBJ1-1
D: .
size: many
CDR3: CASSEGFRYRNTEAFF
DNA: TGTGCCAGCAGCGAGGGGTTTCGTTATCGGAACACTGAAGCTTTCTTT

V: TRBV6-5
J: TRBJ2-1
D: TRBD2
size: many
CDR3: CASSYDATGLAGGPGYFF
DNA: TGTGCCAGCAGTTACGATGCCACGGGACTAGCGGGAGGGCCAGGTTATTTCTTC

V: TRBV6-6
J: TRBJ2-1
D: TRBD1
size: many
CDR3: CASSRMTGGNEQFF
DNA: TGTGCCAGCAGTCGGATGACAGGGGGCAATGAGCAGTTCTTC

V: TRBV3-1
J: TRBJ1-5
D: .
size: few
CDR3: CASSRAGFTDTQHF
DNA: TGTGCCAGCAGCCGCGCGGGATTCACAGATACGCAGCATTTT

V: TRBV7-9
J: TRBJ2-1
D: .
size: few
CDR3: CASSLTAGHNEQFF
DNA: TGTGCCAGCAGCTTAACGGCAGGGCATAATGAGCAGTTCTTC

V: TRBV20-1
J: TRBJ2-1
D: TRBD2
size: many
CDR3: CSAREILAGGLFF
DNA: TGCAGTGCTAGAGAAATCCTAGCGGGAGGGCTATTCTTC

V: TRBV2
J: TRBJ2-2
D: TRBD1
size: many
CDR3: CASSKPDRGGNTGELFF
DNA: TGTGCCAGCAGTAAACCGGACAGGGGAGGGAACACCGGGGAGCTGTTTTTT

V: TRBV5-6
J: TRBJ2-2
D: TRBD2
size: many
CDR3: CASSRGLAPYTGELFF
DNA: TGTGCCAGCAGTAGGGGACTAGCGCCATACACCGGGGAGCTGTTTTTT

V: TRBV6-5
J: TRBJ2-7
D: .
size: many
CDR3: CASSYGKQYF
DNA: TGTGCCAGCAGTTACGGGAAGCAGTACTTC

V: TRBV5-1
J: TRBJ1-5
D: TRBD1
size: many
CDR3: CASSSGTDSNQPQHF
DNA: TGCGCCAGCAGTTCCGGGACAGATAGCAATCAGCCCCAGCATTTT

V: TRBV7-9
J: TRBJ2-2
D: .
size: many
CDR3: CASSYRGWTGELFF
DNA: TGTGCCAGCAGTTACCGGGGCTGGACCGGGGAGCTGTTTTTT

V: TRBV5-5
J: TRBJ1-5
D: .
size: many
CDR3: CASSPSLGWNQPQHF
DNA: TGTGCCAGCAGCCCCTCCCTGGGCTGGAATCAGCCCCAGCATTTT

V: TRBV6-5
J: TRBJ1-1
D: .
size: .
CDR3: CASSRSRGALTEAFF
DNA: TGTGCCAGCAGCCGGTCAAGGGGGGCGCTCACTGAAGCTTTCTTT

V: TRBV12-3/TRBV12-4
J: TRBJ2-1
D: .
size: many
CDR3: CASSPTGPLYNEQFF
DNA: TGTGCCAGCAGCCCGACAGGCCCCCTCTACAATGAGCAGTTCTTC